The 27 T cell receptor beta chains presented below share a single source sample, sequenced in a study of regulatory T cells in long-lasting Graves disease. TCR beta libraries were built with iRepertoire HTBI primers and Arm-PCR of CDR3 regions. MiXCR, run by TCRdb on the multiplex PCR reads, gives a single entry per CDR3 protein. In the table there are 250,000 to 300,000 distinct CDR3 sequences, around 20% of which are singletons. The sample's time point: persistent/refractory GD, antithyroid drugs over 5 years with positive TRAb. Making the TCR library involved RNA that had been extracted from PBMCs. The specimen was peripheral blood mononuclear cells (PBMCs), collected when the disease was refractory, from a patient treated with antithyroid drugs. The receptors here all came from a female donor with Graves disease.

The chain carries TRBV9 and TRBJ2-3, with TRBD2 identical over 8 bases. Germline V gene sequence: CDR1 SGDLS, CDR2 YYNGEE. J gave up 3 bases and V 0 bases, and 3 bases lay outside the gene matches. The CDR3 runs to 15 residues. The CDR3, as DNA: TGTGCCAGCAGCGTAGCTAGCGGGTCTACAGATACGCAGTATTTT. It encodes CASSVASGSTDTQYF.

CDR3 sequence (DNA): TGTGCCAGCATCCGAGCGGGAGCCGCAGATACGCAGTATTTT. This encodes CASIRAGAADTQYF. J is TRBJ2-3 and V is TRBV11-2, with 8 bases matching TRBD2. V lost 7 bases, J lost 4 bases, and 7 bases stayed unmatched. Germline loops: CDR1 SGHAT, CDR2 FQNNGV. The CDR3 contains 14 residues.

This clonotype was recorded many times. The gene calls are TRBV20-1 and TRBJ2-5; 8 bases map to TRBD2. This CDR3 region has 16 residues. Trimming cost V 3 bases and J 4 bases; bases outside gene matches: 13. Looked up from germline, CDR1 is DFQATT and CDR2 is SNEGSKA (reference sequence). CDR3 nucleotide sequence: TGCAGTGCTAGGGTACTGGGGGGGCTAGCGGGAGAGACCCAGTACTTC. As protein: CSARVLGGLAGETQYF.

In its sample, this clonotype was seen a few times. The rearrangement uses TRBV19 and TRBJ2-7; TRBD2 matches at 12 bases. Germline V gene sequence: CDR1 LNHDA, CDR2 SQIVND (reference sequence). There are 15 residues in the CDR3. J gave up 4 bases and V 6 bases, and 7 bases lay outside the gene matches. CDR3 amino acids: CASRPTSGSMYEQYF. CDR3 bases: TGTGCCAGTAGGCCGACTAGCGGGAGTATGTACGAGCAGTACTTC. The full variable domain, rest sourced from reference TRBV19 and TRBJ2-7, is DGGITQSPKYLFRKEGQNVTLSCEQNLNHDAMYWYRQDPGQGLRLIYYSQIVNDFQKGDIAEGYSVSREKKESFPLTVTSAQKNPTAFYLCASRPTSGSMYEQYFGPGTRLTVT.

This clonotype was counted between two and nine times. The chain uses TRBV7-2 and TRBJ1-4; TRBD1 matches 7 bases. This CDR3 has 19 residues. Germline assignment: CDR1 SGHTA and CDR2 FQGNSA. Trimming cost V 1 base and J 8 bases; bases outside gene matches: 19. The DNA for the CDR3 is TGTGCCAGCAGCTTAGTCCCCATCCCGACAGGGCCCGACGAGGAAAAACTGTTTTTT. Its protein product is CASSLVPIPTGPDEEKLFF. Together with reference TRBV7-2 and TRBJ1-4, the CDR3 gives the full variable domain: GAGVSQSPSNKVTEKGKDVELRCDPISGHTALYWYRQSLGQGLEFLIYFQGNSAPDKSGLPSDRFSAERTGGSVSTLTIQRTQQEDSAVYLCASSLVPIPTGPDEEKLFFGSGTQLSVL.

This clonotype has ten or more counts. V gene TRBV6-5 combines with J gene TRBJ1-6; D is perhaps TRBD1 (5 bases). Germline CDR1 is MNHEY and CDR2 is SVGAGI. The CDR3 consists of 14 residues. V lost 0 bases and J 9 bases, leaving 9 bases between the germline ends. DNA of the CDR3: TGTGCCAGCAGTTACTCGTCAGGGACTTCACCCCTCCACTTT. Protein product: CASSYSSGTSPLHF.

This clonotype was observed many times. The gene calls are TRBV12-3 or TRBV12-4 and TRBJ1-6, with D tentatively TRBD1 (6 bases). The V gene lost 6 bases and the J gene lost 8 bases, with 14 bases spanning the gap. The length of the CDR3 is 14 residues. This CDR3 is CASSLTGLDSPLHF. The CDR3 bases are TGTGCCAGCAGCCTAACAGGGTTGGATTCACCCCTCCACTTT.

Ten or more counts support this clonotype. V usage is TRBV3-1 and J usage is TRBJ1-1; D is undetermined. The CDR3 totals 14 residues. Germline CDR1 is LGHDT and CDR2 is YNNKEL (reference sequence). Trimming stripped 0 bases from V and 6 bases from J, with 11 bases between. CDR3 amino acids: CASSQDVGRAEAFF. DNA of the CDR3: TGTGCCAGCAGCCAAGATGTGGGGAGGGCTGAAGCTTTCTTT.

The table lists this clonotype with a few counts. A junction boundary mismatches the germline segment, possibly from a read error. The chain combines TRBV2 with TRBJ1-5; D is unclear. The CDR3 runs 15 residues. Per germline, CDR1 SNHLY and CDR2 FYNNEI. Here the CDR3 reads CVSSSQTSDNQPQHF. CDR3 sequence (DNA): TGTGTCAGCAGCTCCCAGACATCGGATAATCAGCCCCAGCATTTT.

The CDR3 sequence is CASESSYDWGEKLFF. CDR3 in DNA: TGTGCCAGCGAATCCTCATACGATTGGGGTGAAAAACTGTTTTTT. V is TRBV6-1 and J is TRBJ1-4; D is undetermined. Germline V CDR1 and CDR2: MNHNS, SASEGT. Trimming cost V 8 bases and J 7 bases, with 20 bases left between them. The CDR3 loop spans 15 amino acids.

The gene calls are TRBV6-5 and TRBJ2-7; maybe TRBD2 (6 bases). The germline V gene has CDR1 MNHEY and CDR2 SVGAGI. The CDR3 length is 13 residues. V lost 2 bases and J 6 bases, leaving 11 bases between the germline ends. CDR3 protein: CASSYEGLGEQYF. In nucleotides, the CDR3 is TGTGCCAGCAGTTACGAGGGACTGGGCGAGCAGTACTTC.

This clonotype has just a few counts. The V gene is TRBV5-1, the J gene TRBJ2-7, with D perhaps matching TRBD2 (6 bases). The V end was cut by 0 bases, the J end by 3 bases, with 19 bases between. The CDR3 sequence is 17 residues long. Germline V CDR1 and CDR2: SGHRS, YFSETQ. The CDR3 here is CASSLAGDSITLYEQYF. The CDR3 DNA sequence: TGCGCCAGCAGCTTGGCTGGGGACTCCATCACCCTCTACGAGCAGTACTTC.

This clonotype was observed a few times. The genes are TRBV6-1 and TRBJ2-5; unclear D gene. The CDR3 has 14 amino acids. V lost 8 bases to trimming and J lost 4 bases, with 17 bases between them. Germline V gene data show CDR1 as MNHNS and CDR2 as SASEGT. CDR3 coding DNA: TGTGCCAGCGGATCTTTTGCTAGTGTAGAGACCCAGTACTTC. It translates to CASGSFASVETQYF.

A word on this clonotype: At one boundary the junction diverges from the germline segment, which might be a read error. The chain couples TRBV30 to TRBJ2-2, with D unresolved. The CDR3 is 14 residues long. Per germline, CDR1 GTSNPN and CDR2 SVGIG (reference sequence). CDR3 DNA sequence: TGTGTCTGGAGTAGCTGGCCTAACACCGGGGAGCTGTTTTTT. Translation gives CVWSSWPNTGELFF.

The chain uses TRBV7-9 and TRBJ1-1; 12 nucleotides line up with TRBD1. Per the germline V gene, CDR1 is SEHNR and CDR2 is FQNEAQ (reference sequence). CDR3 length equals 15 residues. V lost 5 bases to trimming and J lost 5 bases; unmatched junction nucleotides: 6. Written as DNA, the CDR3 is TGTGCCAGCAGCCCTCTGGGACAGGGGGCGACTGAAGCTTTCTTT. This encodes CASSPLGQGATEAFF.

This clonotype turned up a few times. The genes are TRBV27 and TRBJ1-2, with a weak D call TRBD1 (6 bases). V lost 5 bases, J lost 5 bases, and 15 bases lay in between. The V gene's germline CDR1 is MNHEY and CDR2 SMNVEV (reference sequence). The CDR3 contains 14 residues. CDR3 region: CASSQKNRDYGYTF. CDR3 DNA sequence: TGTGCCAGCAGTCAAAAAAACAGGGATTATGGCTACACCTTC.

Many counts were recorded for this clonotype. The chain has TRBV28 and TRBJ2-7; the match to TRBD1 covers 7 bases. Losses at the gene ends were 6 bases for V and 7 bases for J; bases not matched to a gene: 15. The CDR3 has 15 residues. CDR1 and CDR2 from the germline V gene are MDHEN and SYDVKM. The CDR3 loop is CASSPDRPLVREQYF. For the CDR3, the DNA is TGTGCCAGCAGCCCGGACAGGCCCCTAGTTCGTGAGCAGTACTTC. The whole variable domain, remainder taken from reference TRBV28 and TRBJ2-7, is DVKVTQSSRYLVKRTGEKVFLECVQDMDHENMFWYRQDPGLGLRLIYFSYDVKMKEKGDIPEGYSVSREKKERFSLILESASTNQTSMYLCASSPDRPLVREQYFGPGTRLTVT.

This clonotype was seen only once. A junction boundary mismatches the germline segment, possibly from a read error. This chain uses TRBV11-1 with TRBJ2-7, with TRBD1 as a possible D gene (6 bases). The CDR3 extends over 14 amino acids. Germline V lookup: CDR1 SGHAT, CDR2 FQDESV (reference sequence). The CDR3 here is CASRPQAGAYEQYF. The CDR3 DNA reads TGCGCCAGCAGACCTCAGGCAGGGGCCTACGAGCAGTACTTC. Complete variable domain (other parts from reference TRBV11-1 and TRBJ2-7): EAEVAQSPRYKITEKSQAVAFWCDPISGHATLYWYRQILGQGPELLVQFQDESVVDDSQLPKDRFSAERLKGVDSTLKIQPAELGDSAMYLCASRPQAGAYEQYFGPGTRLTVT.

The sample holds many counts of this clonotype. The chain couples TRBV12-3 or TRBV12-4 to TRBJ2-7, with TRBD2 identical over 9 bases. The CDR3 has 13 amino acids. The ends lost 5 bases at V and 3 bases at J; junction bases unmatched: 2. CDR3 in amino acids: CASSRTSDYEQYF. For the CDR3, the DNA is TGTGCCAGCAGTAGGACTAGCGACTACGAGCAGTACTTC.

This clonotype occurred once. This could be a read error, since a much larger clone is one nucleotide away. The genes are TRBV6-2 or TRBV6-3 and TRBJ2-7; 9 bases are shared with TRBD1. The CDR3 is made up of 14 amino acids. Germline-derived CDR1 and CDR2 are MNHEY and SVGEGT. V was clipped by 4 bases and J by 7 bases; unmatched bases: 8. The CDR3 sequence is CASSSGQGPPEQYF. CDR3 nucleotide sequence: TGTGCCAGCAGTTCGGGACAGGGACCCCCGGAGCAGTACTTC.

This clonotype showed up many times. V and J are TRBV28 and TRBJ2-4; D call uncertain. V lost 3 bases to trimming and J lost 0 bases, with 6 bases between them. Germline V gene data show CDR1 as MDHEN and CDR2 as SYDVKM. The CDR3 sequence is 14 residues long. CDR3 sequence reads: CASSLVKAKNIQYF. DNA of the CDR3: TGTGCCAGCAGTTTGGTAAAAGCCAAAAACATTCAGTACTTC.

Only a few counts were recorded for this clonotype. The V call is TRBV7-9, the J call TRBJ2-1, with unresolved D. Between the trimmed V and J ends, which lost 7 bases and 7 bases, there was a span of 20 bases. This CDR3 is built from 15 residues. Germline CDR1 is SEHNR and CDR2 is FQNEAQ (reference sequence). The CDR3 DNA follows: TGTGCCAGCAAGCTGGGTCTGGGGTCGAGGAATGAGCAGTTCTTC. It codes for CASKLGLGSRNEQFF.

V and J are TRBV30 and TRBJ2-7; unclear D gene. CDR1 and CDR2 from the germline V gene are GTSNPN and SVGIG (reference sequence). This CDR3 has 13 amino acids. The ends were cut back, 3 bases at V and 3 bases at J, with 12 bases in the middle. The DNA for the CDR3 is TGTGCCTGGAGGAGCCCCAACAACTACGAGCAGTACTTC. This gives the protein CAWRSPNNYEQYF. The full variable domain, with the rest looked up from reference TRBV30 and TRBJ2-7, is SQTIHQWPATLVQPVGSPLSLECTVEGTSNPNLYWYRQAAGRGLQLLFYSVGIGQISSEVPQNLSASRPQDRQFILSSKKLLLSDSGFYLCAWRSPNNYEQYFGPGTRLTVT.

This clonotype appeared many times. This chain connects TRBV3-1 to TRBJ2-7; no reliable D call. The CDR3 covers 13 residues. Per the germline V gene, CDR1 is LGHDT and CDR2 is YNNKEL (reference sequence). Trimming stripped 3 bases from V and 3 bases from J, with 9 bases between. CDR3 protein: CASSHGGNYEQYF. CDR3 in DNA: TGTGCCAGCAGCCACGGCGGAAACTACGAGCAGTACTTC.

The V and J genes are TRBV7-2 and TRBJ2-3; a weak D match, TRBD2 (6 bases). The CDR3 totals 13 residues. Trimming took 4 bases from V and 4 from J, leaving 9 bases between them. Germline CDR1 SGHTA, CDR2 FQGNSA. CDR3 nucleotides: TGTGCCAGCAGCTCACCGGGGGCAGATACGCAGTATTTT. It yields the protein CASSSPGADTQYF.

The rearrangement joins TRBV7-2 to TRBJ2-5; 8 bases align to TRBD2. The CDR3 loop spans 15 amino acids. Germline V gives CDR1 SGHTA, CDR2 FQGNSA. After removal of 2 bases from V and 4 bases from J, the junction contained 6 bases not matched to a gene. The CDR3 region is CASSLIRSGRETQYF. DNA for the CDR3: TGTGCCAGCAGCTTAATAAGGAGCGGGAGAGAGACCCAGTACTTC.

Concerning this clonotype itself: A much larger clone differs by one base, so this may be a read error. CDR3 in amino acids: CASSYSPMNTEAFF. The CDR3 DNA is TGTGCCAGCAGTTACTCTCCCATGAACACTGAAGCTTTCTTT. V usage is TRBV6-2 or TRBV6-3 and J usage is TRBJ1-1; D is uncertain. CDR1 and CDR2 from the germline V gene are MNHEY and SVGEGT. This CDR3 spans 14 amino acids. V was pared by 0 bases and J by 0 bases, with 5 bases between.